Shown below are 9 T cell receptor beta chains from a single sample sequenced in a study of shared clonotypes between healthy human individuals. Profiling relied on immunoSEQ multiplex PCR, and the TCRdb table lists in-frame clones only, not all of them. The data show around 440,000 clones, 70% to 80% seen once. Sequenced: PBMCs. The receptors here all came from a woman in her forties in good health. Some clones in this sample may be carry-over from other donors' samples.

The chain is built from TRBV7-8 and TRBJ2-3, with D maybe TRBD2 (6 bases). This CDR3 has 14 residues. The V gene's germline CDR1 is SGHVS and CDR2 FQNEAQ. V lost 8 bases and J lost 0, with 12 bases in between. The CDR3 loop reads CASRGGTSTDTQYF. The CDR3 nucleotides read TGTGCCAGCCGGGGCGGGACTAGCACAGATACGCAGTATTTT.

The V call is TRBV7-3, the J call TRBJ2-7; 8 bases match TRBD2. The ends lost 2 bases at V and 0 bases at J; junction bases unmatched: 6. The length of the CDR3 is 16 residues. CDR1 is SGHTA and CDR2 is FQGTGA in the germline V gene. As DNA, the CDR3 is TGTGCCAGCAGCTTATTTGGCGGGAGGACCTCCTACGAGCAGTACTTC. Translation: CASSLFGGRTSYEQYF.

Notes on this clone: A single base is all that separates this from a far larger clone, so a read error is likely. The chain joins TRBV2 to TRBJ1-1; 9 bases are a match to TRBD1. Unmatched junction bases numbered 5, after V lost 6 bases and J lost 6 bases. CDR1 SNHLY and CDR2 FYNNEI come from the germline V gene. CDR3 size: 13 residues. CDR3 sequence (DNA): TGTGCCAGCAGGGCGGACAGGGGCGCTGAAGCTTTCTTT. It codes for CASRADRGAEAFF.

The chain combines TRBV5-6 with TRBJ1-2; D may be TRBD1 (5 bases). The CDR3 runs to 15 residues. V was cut by 0 bases and J by 4 bases, with 13 bases left in between. Per the germline V gene, CDR1 is SGHDT and CDR2 is YYEEEE. The CDR3 loop reads CASSLVAGQAYGYTF. CDR3 coding DNA: TGTGCCAGCAGCTTGGTGGCGGGGCAGGCCTATGGCTACACCTTC.

To note about this clone: Other DNA variants within this sample encode the same CDR3. The genes are TRBV20-1 and TRBJ2-1; D is ambiguous. The CDR3 extends over 11 amino acids. The V gene lost 2 bases and the J gene lost 6 bases, with 5 bases spanning the gap. The germline gives CDR1 DFQATT, CDR2 SNEGSKA (reference sequence). The CDR3 nucleotides read TGCAGTGCTAGAAGGGTCAATGAGCAGTTCTTC. It translates to CSARRVNEQFF.

The J gene is TRBJ1-2, the V gene TRBV5-6; tentatively, D is TRBD1 (5 bases). The CDR3 spans 17 residues. Germline loops: CDR1 SGHDT, CDR2 YYEEEE. Trimming cost V 0 bases and J 2 bases, with 17 bases left between them. CDR3 nucleotides: TGTGCCAGCAGCTTGGTGGGGTTTGGGGACGGGAACTATGGCTACACCTTC. Translated, it gives CASSLVGFGDGNYGYTF.

This clone appeared a few times. This chain connects TRBV6-6 to TRBJ1-4, with TRBD1 matching over 7 bases. V lost 2 bases, J lost 7 bases, and 4 bases stayed unmatched. Germline lookup yields CDR1 MNHNY and CDR2 SVGAGI (reference sequence). This CDR3 contains 14 residues. The CDR3 sequence is CASSYGQGGEKLFF. The CDR3 nucleotides are TGTGCCAGCAGTTACGGCCAGGGGGGTGAAAAACTGTTTTTT.

This clone has a handful of counts. The J gene is TRBJ1-1, the V gene TRBV7-3; unclear D gene. There are 13 residues in the CDR3. Trimming cost V 2 bases and J 8 bases, with 12 bases left between them. Germline-derived CDR1 and CDR2 are SGHTA and FQGTGA. CDR3 region: CASSLLVNREAFF. The CDR3 DNA reads TGTGCCAGCAGCTTACTGGTAAACCGGGAAGCTTTCTTT.

On this clone: This likely stems from a read error, as it lies one base from a far larger clone. J is TRBJ1-1 and V is TRBV30, with 7 bases that match TRBD1. J lost 11 bases, V lost 4 bases, and 13 bases had no gene match. The CDR3 runs to 13 residues. CDR1 is GTSNPN, CDR2 SVGIG, per germline (reference sequence). The CDR3 bases are TGTGCCTGGACCTTCAGGGGGATGAGACGTGCTTTCTTT. This sequence encodes CAWTFRGMRRAFF.